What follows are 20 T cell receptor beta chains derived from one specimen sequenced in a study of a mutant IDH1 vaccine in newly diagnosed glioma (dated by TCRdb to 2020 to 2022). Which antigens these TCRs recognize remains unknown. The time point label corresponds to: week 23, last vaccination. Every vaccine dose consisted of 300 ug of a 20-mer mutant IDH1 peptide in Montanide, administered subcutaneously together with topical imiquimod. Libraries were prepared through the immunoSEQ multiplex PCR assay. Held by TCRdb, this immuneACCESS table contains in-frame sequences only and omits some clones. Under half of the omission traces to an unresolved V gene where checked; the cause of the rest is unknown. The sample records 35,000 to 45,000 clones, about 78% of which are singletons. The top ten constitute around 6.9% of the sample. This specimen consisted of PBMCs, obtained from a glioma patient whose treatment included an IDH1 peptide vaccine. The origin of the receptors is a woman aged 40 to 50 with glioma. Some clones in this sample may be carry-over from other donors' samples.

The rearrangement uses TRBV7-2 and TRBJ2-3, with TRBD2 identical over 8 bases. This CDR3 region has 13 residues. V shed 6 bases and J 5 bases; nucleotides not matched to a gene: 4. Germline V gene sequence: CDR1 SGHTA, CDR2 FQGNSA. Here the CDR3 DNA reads TGTGCCAGCAGTTCCGGGACTAGAGATACGCAGTATTTT. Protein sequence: CASSSGTRDTQYF.

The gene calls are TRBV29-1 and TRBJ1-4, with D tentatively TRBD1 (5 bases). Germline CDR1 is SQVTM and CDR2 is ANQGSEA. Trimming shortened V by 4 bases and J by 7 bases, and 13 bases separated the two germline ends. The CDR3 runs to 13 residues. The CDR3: CSVVGVEGEKLFF. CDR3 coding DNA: TGCAGCGTTGTGGGGGTAGAGGGTGAAAAACTGTTTTTT.

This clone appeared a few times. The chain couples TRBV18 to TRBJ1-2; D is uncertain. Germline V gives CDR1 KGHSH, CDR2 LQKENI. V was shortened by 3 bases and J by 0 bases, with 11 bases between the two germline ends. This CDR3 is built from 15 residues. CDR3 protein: CASSPADLTNYGYTF. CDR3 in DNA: TGTGCCAGCTCACCGGCCGACCTCACTAACTATGGCTACACCTTC.

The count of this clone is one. CDR3 loop: CASSQDWMNTEAFF. In DNA, the CDR3 is TGTGCCAGCAGCCAAGATTGGATGAACACTGAAGCTTTCTTT. This chain connects TRBV4-2 to TRBJ1-1, with no clear D. The germline V gene encodes CDR1 LGHNA and CDR2 YNFKEQ. V was trimmed by 0 bases and J by 0 bases, leaving 5 bases between them. The CDR3 runs 14 residues.

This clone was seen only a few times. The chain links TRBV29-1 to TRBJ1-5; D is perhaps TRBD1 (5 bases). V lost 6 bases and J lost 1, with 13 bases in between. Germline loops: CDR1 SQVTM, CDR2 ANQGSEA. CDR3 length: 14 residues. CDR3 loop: CSVVVGGSNQPQHF. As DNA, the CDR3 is TGCAGCGTCGTTGTCGGGGGGAGCAATCAGCCCCAGCATTTT.

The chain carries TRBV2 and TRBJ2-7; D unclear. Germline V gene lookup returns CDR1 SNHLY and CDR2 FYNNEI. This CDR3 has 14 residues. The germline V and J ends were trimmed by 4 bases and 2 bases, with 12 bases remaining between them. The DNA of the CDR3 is TGTGCCAGCAGTGCTGGCGGAAGACCCTACGAGCAGTACTTC. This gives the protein CASSAGGRPYEQYF.

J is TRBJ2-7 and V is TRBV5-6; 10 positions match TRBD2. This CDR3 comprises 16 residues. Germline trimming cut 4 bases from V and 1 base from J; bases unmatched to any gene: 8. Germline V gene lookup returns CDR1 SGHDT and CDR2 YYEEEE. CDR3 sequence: CASSPGLAGVSYEQYF. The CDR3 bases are TGTGCCAGCAGCCCGGGGCTAGCGGGAGTTTCCTACGAGCAGTACTTC.

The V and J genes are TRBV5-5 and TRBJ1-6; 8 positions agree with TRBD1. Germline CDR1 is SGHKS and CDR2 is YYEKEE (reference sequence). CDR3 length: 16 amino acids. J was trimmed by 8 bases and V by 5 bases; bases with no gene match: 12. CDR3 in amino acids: CASSFAGGETHSPLHF. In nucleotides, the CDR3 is TGTGCCAGCAGTTTTGCAGGGGGCGAGACTCATTCACCCCTCCACTTT.

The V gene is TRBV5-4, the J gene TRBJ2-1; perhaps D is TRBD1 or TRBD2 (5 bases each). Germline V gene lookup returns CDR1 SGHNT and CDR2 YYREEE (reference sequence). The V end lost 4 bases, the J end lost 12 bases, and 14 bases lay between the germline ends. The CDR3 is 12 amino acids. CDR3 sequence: CASSPGARGQFF. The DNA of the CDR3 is TGTGCCAGCAGCCCCGGGGCCCGGGGGCAGTTCTTC.

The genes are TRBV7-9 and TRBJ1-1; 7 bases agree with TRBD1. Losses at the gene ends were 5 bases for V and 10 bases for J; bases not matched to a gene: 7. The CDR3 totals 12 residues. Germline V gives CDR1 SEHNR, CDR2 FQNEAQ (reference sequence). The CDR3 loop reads CASSPQGQRAFF. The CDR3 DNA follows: TGTGCCAGCAGCCCACAGGGGCAAAGAGCTTTCTTT.

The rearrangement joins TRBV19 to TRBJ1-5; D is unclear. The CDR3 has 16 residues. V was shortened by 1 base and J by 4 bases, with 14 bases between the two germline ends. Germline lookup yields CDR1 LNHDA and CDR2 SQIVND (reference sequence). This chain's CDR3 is CASSIGTVLLNQPQHF. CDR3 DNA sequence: TGTGCCAGTAGTATAGGAACAGTGCTGCTGAATCAGCCCCAGCATTTT.

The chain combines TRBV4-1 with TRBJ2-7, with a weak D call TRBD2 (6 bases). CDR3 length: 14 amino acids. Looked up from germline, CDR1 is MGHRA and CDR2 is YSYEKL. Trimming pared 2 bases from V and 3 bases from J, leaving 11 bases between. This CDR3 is CASSQIGRNYEQYF. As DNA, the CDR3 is TGCGCCAGCAGCCAAATTGGGAGGAACTACGAGCAGTACTTC.

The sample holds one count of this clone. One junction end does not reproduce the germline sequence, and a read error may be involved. The CDR3 here is CATSSGLGDQPQHF. Written as DNA, the CDR3 is TGTGCCACCAGCAGTGGATTAGGAGATCAGCCCCAGCATTTC. The V and J genes are TRBV15 and TRBJ1-5; D is unclear. Germline CDR1 is LNHNV and CDR2 is YYDKDF (reference sequence). The CDR3 has 14 amino acids.

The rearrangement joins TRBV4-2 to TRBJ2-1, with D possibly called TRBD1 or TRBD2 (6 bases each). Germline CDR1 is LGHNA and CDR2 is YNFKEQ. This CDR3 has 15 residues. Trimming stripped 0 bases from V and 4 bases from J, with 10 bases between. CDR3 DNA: TGTGCCAGCAGCCAAGAGGAAGGGGGGTACAATGAGCAGTTCTTC. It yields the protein CASSQEEGGYNEQFF.

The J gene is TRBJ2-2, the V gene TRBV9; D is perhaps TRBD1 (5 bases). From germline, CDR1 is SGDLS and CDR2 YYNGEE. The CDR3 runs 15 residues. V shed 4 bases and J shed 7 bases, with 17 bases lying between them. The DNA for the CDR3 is TGTGCCAGCAGCCCCTCCATGGGGCGCGGCGGGGAGCTGTTTTTT. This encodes CASSPSMGRGGELFF.

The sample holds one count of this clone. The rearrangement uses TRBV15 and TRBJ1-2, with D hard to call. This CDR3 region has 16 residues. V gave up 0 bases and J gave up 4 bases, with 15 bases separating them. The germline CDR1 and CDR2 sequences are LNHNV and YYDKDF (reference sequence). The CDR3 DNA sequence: TGTGCCACCAGCAGAGATGGTGGCCAGTCGGGCTATGGCTACACCTTC. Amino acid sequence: CATSRDGGQSGYGYTF.

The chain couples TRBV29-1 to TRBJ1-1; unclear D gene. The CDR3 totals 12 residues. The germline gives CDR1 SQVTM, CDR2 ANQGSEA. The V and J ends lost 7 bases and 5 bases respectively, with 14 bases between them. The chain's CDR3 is CSAYLRGTEAFF. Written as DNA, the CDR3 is TGCAGCGCATACCTCCGAGGAACTGAAGCTTTCTTT.

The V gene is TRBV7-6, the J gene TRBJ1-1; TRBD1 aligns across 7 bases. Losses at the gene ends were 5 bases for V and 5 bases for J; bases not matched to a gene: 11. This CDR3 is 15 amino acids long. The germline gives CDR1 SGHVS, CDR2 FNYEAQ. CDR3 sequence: CASSPGGVTGTEAFF. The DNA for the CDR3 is TGTGCCAGCAGCCCAGGGGGGGTGACAGGGACTGAAGCTTTCTTT.

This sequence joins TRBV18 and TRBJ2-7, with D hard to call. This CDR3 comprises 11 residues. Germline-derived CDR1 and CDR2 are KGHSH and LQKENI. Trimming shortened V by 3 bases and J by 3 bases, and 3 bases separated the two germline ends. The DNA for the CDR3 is TGTGCCAGCTCACCCGACTACGAGCAGTACTTC. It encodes CASSPDYEQYF.

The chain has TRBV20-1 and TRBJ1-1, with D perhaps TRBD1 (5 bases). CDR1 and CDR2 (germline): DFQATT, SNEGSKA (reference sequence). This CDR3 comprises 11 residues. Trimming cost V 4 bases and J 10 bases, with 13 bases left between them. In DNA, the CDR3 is TGCAGTGCTACGGACACCCAGAGAGCTTTCTTT. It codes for CSATDTQRAFF.